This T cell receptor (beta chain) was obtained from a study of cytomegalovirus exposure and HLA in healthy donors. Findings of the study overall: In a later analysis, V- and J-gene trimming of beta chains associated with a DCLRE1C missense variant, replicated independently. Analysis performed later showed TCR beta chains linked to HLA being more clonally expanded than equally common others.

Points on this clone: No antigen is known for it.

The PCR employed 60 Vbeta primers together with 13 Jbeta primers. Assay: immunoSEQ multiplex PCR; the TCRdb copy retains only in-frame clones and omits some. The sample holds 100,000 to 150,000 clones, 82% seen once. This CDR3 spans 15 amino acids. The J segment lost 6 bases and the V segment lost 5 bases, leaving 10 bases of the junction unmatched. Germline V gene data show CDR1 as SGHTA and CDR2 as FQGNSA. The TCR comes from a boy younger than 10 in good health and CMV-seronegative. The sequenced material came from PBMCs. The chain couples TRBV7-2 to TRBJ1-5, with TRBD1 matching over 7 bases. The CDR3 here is CASSTPGGAGQPQHF. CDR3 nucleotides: TGTGCCAGCAGCACTCCAGGGGGAGCTGGTCAGCCCCAGCATTTT. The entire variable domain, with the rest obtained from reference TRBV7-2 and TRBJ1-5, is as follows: GAGVSQSPSNKVTEKGKDVELRCDPISGHTALYWYRQSLGQGLEFLIYFQGNSAPDKSGLPSDRFSAERTGGSVSTLTIQRTQQEDSAVYLCASSTPGGAGQPQHFGDGTRLSIL.